One and the same sample provided the 23 T cell receptor beta chains below, sequenced in a study of shared clonotypes between healthy human individuals (TCRdb year 2020). For the CD8 naive samples, CD45RO-negative cells were positively selected for CCR7, yielding a CD45RA+CCR7+ population from which TemRA cells were excluded. The library was produced with the immunoSEQ multiplex PCR assay. Drawn from immuneACCESS, this table holds only the in-frame rearrangements with V and J called that TCRdb kept. Clones are partly lost; checked studies trace under half to an unresolved V gene and leave the rest unexplained. The sample profile shows roughly 890,000 clones; approximately 92% of them were found once. The ten biggest clones cover 24% of the sample. The sequenced sample consisted of naive CD8+ T cells sorted from blood. The sample's cell subset or site label, decoded: CD45RA+CCR7+. These receptors all stem from a man aged 30 to 39 in good health.

This clone has just one count. The J gene is TRBJ2-2, the V gene TRBV5-1; the D is unclear. This CDR3 has 15 amino acids. Germline values: CDR1 SGHRS, CDR2 YFSETQ. The germline V and J ends were trimmed by 5 bases and 4 bases, with 15 bases remaining between them. The chain's CDR3 is CASSYVQVSTGELFF. CDR3 sequence (DNA): TGCGCCAGCAGTTATGTTCAGGTCAGCACCGGGGAGCTGTTTTTT.

This rearrangement joins TRBV15 to TRBJ1-2, with a weak D call TRBD1 (6 bases). The germline V gene has CDR1 LNHNV and CDR2 YYDKDF (reference sequence). Trimming left V 2 bases short and J 4 bases short, with 17 bases between. The CDR3 covers 16 residues. The CDR3 sequence is CATSRSKTGFLYGYTF. CDR3 coding DNA: TGTGCCACCAGCAGATCGAAAACAGGGTTTCTCTATGGCTACACCTTC.

This rearrangement joins TRBV27 to TRBJ2-1; 13 nucleotides match TRBD2. Germline V gene lookup returns CDR1 MNHEY and CDR2 SMNVEV (reference sequence). V lost 4 bases, J lost 9 bases, and 9 bases stayed unmatched. CDR3 length equals 16 residues. The chain's CDR3 is CASSSLLAGGPGEQFF. In nucleotides, the CDR3 is TGTGCCAGCAGTTCCCTACTAGCGGGAGGGCCGGGTGAGCAGTTCTTC.

This clone was seen just once. This CDR3 is also generated by other DNA sequences in the sample. The rearrangement uses TRBV5-1 and TRBJ2-7; D perhaps matches TRBD1 (6 bases). Between the trimmed V and J ends, which lost 0 bases and 1 base, there was a span of 11 bases. Germline lookup yields CDR1 SGHRS and CDR2 YFSETQ. The CDR3 runs 15 residues. The DNA for the CDR3 is TGCGCCAGCAGCTTGGCCCAGGGGAGTTCCTACGAGCAGTACTTC. This encodes CASSLAQGSSYEQYF.

The genes are TRBV10-3 and TRBJ2-3; D is undetermined. The length of the CDR3 is 14 residues. Germline V gives CDR1 ENHRY, CDR2 SYGVKD. V lost 4 bases, J lost 0 bases, and 8 bases lay in between. The CDR3 sequence is CAISGGRSTDTQYF. CDR3 DNA sequence: TGTGCCATCAGTGGTGGCCGTAGCACAGATACGCAGTATTTT.

The rearrangement uses TRBV30 and TRBJ1-1; no clear D gene. The CDR3 has 13 residues. The V and J ends lost 5 bases and 0 bases respectively, with 10 bases between them. The germline gives CDR1 GTSNPN, CDR2 SVGIG (reference sequence). The CDR3 protein is CAWGGVMNTEAFF. Here the CDR3 DNA reads TGTGCCTGGGGAGGCGTTATGAACACTGAAGCTTTCTTT.

The chain joins TRBV5-1 to TRBJ2-1, with TRBD1 as a possible D gene (6 bases). The length of the CDR3 is 14 residues. Per germline, CDR1 SGHRS and CDR2 YFSETQ. Trimming left V 3 bases short and J 6 bases short, with 13 bases between. The CDR3 is CASSWTKGVNEQFF. For the CDR3, the DNA is TGCGCCAGCAGCTGGACCAAGGGGGTCAATGAGCAGTTCTTC.

The chain carries TRBV11-2 and TRBJ2-7, with D unresolved. V was cut by 2 bases and J by 5 bases, with 7 bases left in between. Germline V gene sequence: CDR1 SGHAT, CDR2 FQNNGV. This CDR3 region has 12 residues. The CDR3 bases are TGTGCCAGCAGCTTATTTCTGGACGAGCAGTACTTC. Protein product: CASSLFLDEQYF.

V and J are TRBV11-2 and TRBJ2-1; D perhaps matches TRBD2 (6 bases). CDR3 length: 14 residues. V was clipped by 3 bases and J by 5 bases, with 11 bases between them. Per the germline V gene, CDR1 is SGHAT and CDR2 is FQNNGV. The chain's CDR3 is CASSFWAGHNEQFF. CDR3 DNA: TGTGCCAGCAGCTTCTGGGCGGGGCACAATGAGCAGTTCTTC.

The chain is built from TRBV27 and TRBJ1-5; TRBD1 might be the D (5 bases). Germline CDR1 reads MNHEY; CDR2 reads SMNVEV (reference sequence). This CDR3 region has 14 residues. The V gene lost 3 bases and the J gene lost 9 bases, with 15 bases spanning the gap. CDR3 nucleotides: TGTGCCAGCAGTTTGGGTCGGGGGACGTGGCCCCAGCATTTT. Translated, it gives CASSLGRGTWPQHF.

The chain carries TRBV7-9 and TRBJ1-5; D gene unclear. Germline V gene data show CDR1 as SEHNR and CDR2 as FQNEAQ (reference sequence). This CDR3 has 13 amino acids. Trimming left V 5 bases short and J 7 bases short, with 12 bases between. The CDR3 sequence is CASSQSGWQPQHF. CDR3 nucleotides: TGTGCCAGCAGCCAATCGGGTTGGCAGCCCCAGCATTTT.

The chain combines TRBV6-4 with TRBJ1-5, with D perhaps matching TRBD1 (5 bases). Trimming left V 0 bases short and J 9 bases short, with 9 bases between. The V gene's germline CDR1 is MRHNA and CDR2 SNTAGT. The CDR3 sequence is 13 residues long. Here the CDR3 reads CASSDSTGGPQHF. CDR3 DNA sequence: TGTGCCAGCAGTGACTCGACCGGGGGGCCCCAGCATTTT.

This chain connects TRBV28 to TRBJ1-5; TRBD1 aligns across 7 bases. V shed 5 bases, J shed 0 bases, and the junction held 10 bases outside the gene matches. The CDR3 has 17 amino acids. The V gene's germline CDR1 is MDHEN and CDR2 SYDVKM. In DNA form, the CDR3 reads TGTGCCAGCAGTCTTACAGGGGAAACTTATAGCAATCAGCCCCAGCATTTT. This translates into CASSLTGETYSNQPQHF.

The chain has TRBV4-3 and TRBJ1-2; D remains ambiguous. Germline CDR1 and CDR2: LGHNA and YSLEER. The CDR3 runs 17 residues. Between the trimmed V and J ends, which lost 0 bases and 4 bases, there was a span of 18 bases. The CDR3 region has the DNA TGCGCCAGCAGCCAAGAGGAGCAGGAGAAAGCCTCCTATGGCTACACCTTC. As protein: CASSQEEQEKASYGYTF.

V is TRBV28 and J is TRBJ2-5; tentatively, D is TRBD1 (7 bases). Germline values: CDR1 MDHEN, CDR2 SYDVKM. Deletions cut 3 bases from V and 3 bases from J, with 11 bases between. There are 14 residues in the CDR3. CDR3 nucleotides: TGTGCCAGCAGTTTGCGGGACAGCAAAGAGACCCAGTACTTC. Translation: CASSLRDSKETQYF.

This clone has just one count. This chain links TRBV7-3 with TRBJ1-3; TRBD1 might be the D (5 bases). Germline loops: CDR1 SGHTA, CDR2 FQGTGA. V was cut by 0 bases and J by 5 bases, with 11 bases left in between. The CDR3 sequence is 15 residues long. CDR3 region: CASSLTAGLRNTIYF. Written as DNA, the CDR3 is TGTGCCAGCAGCTTAACGGCAGGGCTTAGAAACACCATATATTTT.

The table lists this clone with a count of one. The rearrangement joins TRBV11-2 to TRBJ2-1; D might be TRBD1 or TRBD2, each matching 6 bases. Germline-derived CDR1 and CDR2 are SGHAT and FQNNGV. This CDR3 is built from 13 residues. V was cut by 8 bases and J by 7 bases, with 15 bases left in between. Here the CDR3 DNA reads TGTGCCAGCGCCCAATGGGGGGCGAATGAGCAGTTCTTC. It encodes CASAQWGANEQFF.

The chain recombines TRBV28 with TRBJ1-4, with D possibly matching TRBD1 (6 bases). The germline V gene has CDR1 MDHEN and CDR2 SYDVKM. V shed 6 bases and J shed 8 bases, with 19 bases lying between them. The CDR3 spans 15 residues. The DNA for the CDR3 is TGTGCCAGCAGCTCCGGGACATGGCGAGAGGAAAAACTGTTTTTT. It encodes CASSSGTWREEKLFF.

The chain joins TRBV14 to TRBJ1-1; weak D call: TRBD1 (6 bases). Germline loops: CDR1 SGHDN, CDR2 FVKESK. Trimming removed 4 bases from V and 3 bases from J, with 27 bases in between. This CDR3 has 19 residues. The CDR3 DNA reads TGTGCCAGCAGCCCAAGGGGGACAATAACCTTCTCCGGGGACACTGAAGCTTTCTTT. Its translation: CASSPRGTITFSGDTEAFF.

The chain combines TRBV2 with TRBJ2-7; the match to TRBD2 covers 7 bases. V lost 8 bases to trimming and J lost 2 bases; unmatched junction nucleotides: 6. This CDR3 is 13 amino acids long. The germline gives CDR1 SNHLY, CDR2 FYNNEI. The CDR3 region is CASLAGETYEQYF. CDR3 DNA sequence: TGTGCCAGCTTGGCGGGAGAAACCTACGAGCAGTACTTC.

The chain couples TRBV11-2 to TRBJ2-1, with 8 bases lining up with TRBD2. CDR3 length: 17 residues. V shed 4 bases, J shed 7 bases, and the junction held 15 bases outside the gene matches. Germline V lookup: CDR1 SGHAT, CDR2 FQNNGV. The DNA of the CDR3 is TGTGCCAGCAGCTCTCCCCGGACGGGACTAGGGGGGAATGAGCAGTTCTTC. This gives the protein CASSSPRTGLGGNEQFF.

V gene TRBV5-6 combines with J gene TRBJ2-6, with a weak D call TRBD2 (6 bases). The CDR3 extends over 15 amino acids. Germline loops: CDR1 SGHDT, CDR2 YYEEEE. Trimming removed 3 bases from V and 2 bases from J, with 9 bases in between. CDR3: CASSSWGAGANVLTF. DNA for the CDR3: TGTGCCAGCAGCTCGTGGGGGGCTGGGGCCAACGTCCTGACTTTC.

The chain is built from TRBV7-9 and TRBJ1-3; D gene unclear. Per the germline V gene, CDR1 is SEHNR and CDR2 is FQNEAQ (reference sequence). Trimming shortened V by 7 bases and J by 4 bases, and 11 bases separated the two germline ends. The CDR3 runs 13 residues. As DNA, the CDR3 is TGTGCCAGCAAGGCCGGGAGAGGAAACACCATATATTTT. Translation: CASKAGRGNTIYF.